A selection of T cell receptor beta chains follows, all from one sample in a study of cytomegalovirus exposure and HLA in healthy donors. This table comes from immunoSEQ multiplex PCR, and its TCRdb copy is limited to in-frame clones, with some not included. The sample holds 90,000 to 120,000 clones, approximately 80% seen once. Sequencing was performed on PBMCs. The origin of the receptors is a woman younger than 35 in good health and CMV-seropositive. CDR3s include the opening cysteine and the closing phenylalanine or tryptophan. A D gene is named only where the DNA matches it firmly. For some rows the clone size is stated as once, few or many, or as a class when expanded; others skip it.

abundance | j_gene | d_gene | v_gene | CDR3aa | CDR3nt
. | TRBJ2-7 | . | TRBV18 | CASSQANEQYF | TGTGCCAGCTCCCAAGCCAACGAGCAGTACTTC
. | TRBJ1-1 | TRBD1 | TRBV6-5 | CASSYRQGYTEAFF | TGTGCCAGCAGTTATAGACAGGGTTACACTGAAGCTTTCTTT
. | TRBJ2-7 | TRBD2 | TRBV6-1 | CASSGLAGTITYEQYF | TGTGCCAGCAGTGGACTAGCGGGCACGATAACCTACGAGCAGTACTTC
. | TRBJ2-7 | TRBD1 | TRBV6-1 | CASSEYRQGNEQYF | TGTGCCAGCAGTGAATACCGACAGGGTAACGAGCAGTACTTC
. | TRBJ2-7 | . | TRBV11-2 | CASSSLEYEQYF | TGTGCCAGCAGCTCCCTCGAGTACGAGCAGTACTTC
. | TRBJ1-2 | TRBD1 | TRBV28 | CASSSGQGAYGYTF | TGTGCCAGCAGTTCCGGACAGGGGGCTTATGGCTACACCTTC
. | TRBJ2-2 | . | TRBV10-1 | CASSAGPTGELFF | TGCGCCAGCAGCGCGGGGCCCACCGGGGAGCTGTTTTTT
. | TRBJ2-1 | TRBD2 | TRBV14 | CASSQETSGRAPFF | TGTGCCAGCAGCCAGGAGACTAGCGGGAGGGCCCCGTTCTTC
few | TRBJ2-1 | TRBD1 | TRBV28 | CASSSDRYNEQFF | TGTGCCAGCAGTTCGGACAGGTACAATGAGCAGTTCTTC
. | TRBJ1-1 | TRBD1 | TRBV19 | CASSIGLQGSTEAFF | TGTGCCAGTAGTATCGGACTACAGGGGAGCACTGAAGCTTTCTTT
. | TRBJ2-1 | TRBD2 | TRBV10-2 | CASRTSSGNEQFF | TGCGCCAGCAGGACCTCTAGCGGCAATGAGCAGTTCTTC
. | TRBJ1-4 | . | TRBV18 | CASSLTERGGLFF | TGTGCCAGCTCACTAACTGAAAGGGGAGGCCTGTTTTTT
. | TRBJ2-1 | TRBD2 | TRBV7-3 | CASSSGLYNEQFF | TGTGCCAGCAGCTCGGGACTATACAATGAGCAGTTCTTC
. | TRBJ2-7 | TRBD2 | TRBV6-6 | CASRTRGGTDEQYF | TGTGCCAGCAGAACCCGGGGGGGAACGGACGAGCAGTACTTC
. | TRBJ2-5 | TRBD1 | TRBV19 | CASSISRGQIETQYF | TGTGCCAGTAGTATCTCCAGGGGGCAAATAGAGACCCAGTACTTC
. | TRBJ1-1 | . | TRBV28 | CASSLSQKAFF | TGTGCCAGCAGTTTATCGCAGAAAGCTTTCTTT
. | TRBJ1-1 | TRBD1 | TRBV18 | CASSPLTGENEAFF | TGTGCCAGCTCACCCTTGACAGGGGAAAATGAAGCTTTCTTT
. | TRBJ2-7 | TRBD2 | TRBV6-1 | CASSGTSGRSSYEQYF | TGTGCCAGCAGTGGTACTAGCGGCCGTAGCTCCTACGAGCAGTACTTC
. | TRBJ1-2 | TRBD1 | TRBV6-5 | CASSSLQGAAYTF | TGTGCCAGCAGTAGTCTTCAGGGGGCGGCCTACACCTTC
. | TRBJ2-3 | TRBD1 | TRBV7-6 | CASSPGTGPDTQYF | TGTGCCAGCAGCCCTGGGACAGGGCCAGATACGCAGTATTTT
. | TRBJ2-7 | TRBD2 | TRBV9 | CASSVASGSEQYF | TGTGCCAGCAGCGTAGCTAGCGGGAGCGAGCAGTACTTC
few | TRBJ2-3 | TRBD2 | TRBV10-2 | CASSRLAGAGEDTQYF | TGCGCCAGCAGTAGACTAGCGGGAGCGGGGGAGGATACGCAGTATTTT
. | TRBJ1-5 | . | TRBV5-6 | CASSIGGGNQPQHF | TGTGCCAGCAGCATAGGGGGGGGCAATCAGCCCCAGCATTTT
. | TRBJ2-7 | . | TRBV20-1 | CSATSSYEQYF | TGCAGTGCTACTAGCTCCTACGAGCAGTACTTC
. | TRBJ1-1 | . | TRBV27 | CASSLWAAGNTEAFF | TGTGCCAGCAGTTTATGGGCGGCGGGGAACACTGAAGCTTTCTTT
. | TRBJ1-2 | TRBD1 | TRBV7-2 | CASSTPTGDGYTF | TGTGCCAGCAGCACTCCGACAGGGGATGGCTACACCTTC
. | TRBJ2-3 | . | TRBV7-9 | CAGVTLSTDTQYF | TGTGCCGGAGTTACACTGAGCACAGATACGCAGTATTTT
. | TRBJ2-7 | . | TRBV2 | CASGGSSYEQYF | TGTGCCAGCGGGGGGAGTAGTTACGAGCAGTACTTC
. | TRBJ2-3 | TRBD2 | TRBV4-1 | CASSQDLLAGVADTQYF | TGCGCCAGCAGCCAAGATCTATTAGCGGGAGTGGCAGATACGCAGTATTTT
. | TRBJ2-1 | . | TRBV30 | CARGSGLEQFF | TGTGCTCGGGGGTCCGGGCTAGAGCAGTTCTTC
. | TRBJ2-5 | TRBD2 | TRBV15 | CATSRDGRALEETQYF | TGTGCCACCAGCAGAGACGGGAGGGCCCTCGAGGAGACCCAGTACTTC
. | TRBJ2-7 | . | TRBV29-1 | CSVEVQPYEQYF | TGCAGCGTTGAGGTACAGCCCTACGAGCAGTACTTC
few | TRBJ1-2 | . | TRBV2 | CASSESRDKAFYGYTF | TGTGCCAGCAGTGAATCCCGGGACAAGGCTTTCTATGGCTACACCTTC
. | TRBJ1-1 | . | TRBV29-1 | CSVSQGNTEAFF | TGCAGCGTTTCACAGGGGAACACTGAAGCTTTCTTT
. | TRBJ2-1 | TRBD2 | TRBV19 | CASSIGVLAVSGEQFF | TGTGCCAGTAGTATAGGTGTACTAGCGGTATCTGGTGAGCAGTTCTTC
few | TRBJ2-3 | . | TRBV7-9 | CASSSTRQNTDTQYF | TGTGCCAGCAGCTCCACTCGACAGAACACAGATACGCAGTATTTT
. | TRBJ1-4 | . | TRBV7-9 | CASSLAGTQNEKLFF | TGTGCCAGCAGCTTAGCCGGGACACAGAATGAAAAACTGTTTTTT
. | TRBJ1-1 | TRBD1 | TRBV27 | CASSLMGQTNTEAFF | TGTGCCAGCAGTTTGATGGGACAGACGAACACTGAAGCTTTCTTT
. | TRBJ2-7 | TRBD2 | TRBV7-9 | CASSPTSGGPSYEQYF | TGTGCCAGCAGCCCAACTAGCGGAGGCCCCTCCTACGAGCAGTACTTC
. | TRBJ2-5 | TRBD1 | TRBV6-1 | CASSETGTGEETQYF | TGTGCCAGCAGTGAAACCGGGACAGGGGAAGAGACCCAGTACTTC
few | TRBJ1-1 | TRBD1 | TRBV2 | CASRGDSGLTEAFF | TGTGCCAGCAGGGGGGACAGTGGTCTGACTGAAGCTTTCTTT
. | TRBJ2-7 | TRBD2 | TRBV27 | CASSNSGPSYEQYF | TGTGCCAGCAGTAATAGCGGGCCCTCCTACGAGCAGTACTTC
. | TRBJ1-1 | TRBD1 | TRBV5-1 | CASSTAGTGMNTEAFF | TGCGCCAGCAGCACGGCCGGGACAGGGATGAACACTGAAGCTTTCTTT